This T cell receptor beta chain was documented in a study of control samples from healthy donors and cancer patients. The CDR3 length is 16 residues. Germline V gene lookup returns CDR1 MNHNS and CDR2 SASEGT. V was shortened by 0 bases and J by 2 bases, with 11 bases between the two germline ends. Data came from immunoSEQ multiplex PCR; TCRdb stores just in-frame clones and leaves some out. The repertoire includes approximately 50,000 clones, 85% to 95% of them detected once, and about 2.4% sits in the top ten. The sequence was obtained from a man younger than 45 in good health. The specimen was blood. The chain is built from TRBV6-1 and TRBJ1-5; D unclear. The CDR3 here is CASSEAIGEGNQPQHF. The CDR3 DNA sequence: TGTGCCAGCAGTGAAGCGATCGGAGAGGGCAATCAGCCCCAGCATTTT.